One sample yielded the 21 T cell receptor beta chains listed below, sequenced in a study of T cell clonality in common variable immunodeficiency. Study results and caveats: Fewer deletions and N-nucleotide insertions were reportedly seen in common variable immunodeficiency TCR beta sequences.

Produced via immunoSEQ multiplex PCR; TCRdb's table is partial and in-frame only. In total the sample includes about 15,000 clones, none of them seen once. These receptors are not linked to any known antigen. The sample comprised peripheral blood mononuclear cells. These receptors originate from a human donor with common variable immunodeficiency.

This clone was seen at least ten times. The read halts 3 residues ahead of the CDR3 end, with the missing end drawn from the germline J gene. The chain links TRBV5-4 to TRBJ2-3, with 11 nucleotides matching TRBD2. V trimming: 6 bases; J trimming: 2 bases; junction bases outside the gene matches: 8. CDR3 size: 16 residues. The germline gives CDR1 SGHNT, CDR2 YYREEE (reference sequence). The CDR3 sequence is CASTWTSGWNTDTQYF. Incomplete CDR3 DNA: TGTGCCAGCACCTGGACTAGCGGGTGGAACACAGATACG.

Details on this clone: The read gets to within 3 residues of the CDR3 end, and the germline J gene fills in the rest. The gene calls are TRBV7-2 and TRBJ1-1, with a tentative D call TRBD1 (6 bases). CDR3 length: 13 amino acids. In germline, CDR1 is SGHTA, CDR2 FQGNSA. CDR3 protein: CASSTSTGLEAFF. CDR3 DNA (partial): TGTGCCAGCAGTACCTCGACAGGCCTGGAA.

Details on this clone: Sequencing ends 3 residues short of the CDR3 end; the germline J gene provides the rest. The J gene is TRBJ1-1, the V gene TRBV7-8; 7 positions agree with TRBD1. This CDR3 contains 16 residues. Germline assignment: CDR1 SGHVS and CDR2 FQNEAQ. The J segment lost 1 base and the V segment lost 3 bases, leaving 8 bases of the junction unmatched. The CDR3 DNA, read in part, is TGTGCCAGCAGCTTGGGCAGGGGGGTGCAGAACACTGAA. Translation: CASSLGRGVQNTE. The full CDR3 reads CASSLGRGVQNTEAFF.

The CDR3 sequence is CASSRNGQGSYGYTF. CDR3 DNA, as far as it was read: TGTGCCAGTAGTAGAAACGGACAGGGGAGCTATGGC. The rearrangement links TRBV19 to TRBJ1-2; 9 nucleotides match TRBD1. With the read ending 3 residues before the CDR3 end, the germline J gene is used to fill in that end. The V segment lost 4 bases and the J segment 4 bases; nucleotides outside the gene matches: 7. The CDR3 consists of 15 residues. Germline loops: CDR1 LNHDA, CDR2 SQIVND (reference sequence).

This clone came up many times. Read coverage stops 3 residues before the CDR3 terminus; the germline J gene supplies the remainder. J is TRBJ2-3 and V is TRBV5-1; 14 nucleotides align to TRBD2. The junction had 7 bases not matched to a gene; V was cut back by 5 bases and J by 5 bases. Germline CDR1 SGHRS, CDR2 YFSETQ. The CDR3 consists of 16 residues. The CDR3 region is CASRPGTSGSLDTQYF. CDR3 bases read: TGCGCCAGCAGACCCGGGACTAGCGGGAGTCTAGATACG.

Notes on this clone: The CDR3 goes on 3 residues after the read ends, and that part is filled in from the germline J gene. The chain carries TRBV29-1 and TRBJ2-5; no definite D call. V lost 4 bases and J lost 2, with 8 bases in between. This CDR3 has 12 amino acids. The germline CDR1 and CDR2 sequences are SQVTM and ANQGSEA. CDR3: CSVAGFQETQYF. Partial CDR3 DNA: TGCAGCGTTGCAGGATTTCAAGAGACC.

This clone turned up a few times. The read ends 3 residues before the CDR3 terminus; that terminus is restored from the germline J gene. J is TRBJ2-7 and V is TRBV2; 9 bases map to TRBD1. V lost 1 base, J lost 4 bases, and 2 bases stayed unmatched. CDR1 and CDR2 from the germline V gene are SNHLY and FYNNEI. The CDR3 contains 14 residues. The DNA read from the CDR3 is TGTGCCAGCAGTGAAGAGGACAGGGGATACGAG. Translating gives CASSEEDRGYE. The whole CDR3 protein reads CASSEEDRGYEQYF.

In its sample, this clone was seen a few times. The CDR3 goes on 3 residues after the read ends, and that part is filled in from the germline J gene. The chain employs TRBV19 and TRBJ2-1; 9 bases are shared with TRBD2. The junction had 3 bases not matched to a gene; V was cut back by 1 base and J by 5 bases. The CDR3 has 15 residues. The germline V gene has CDR1 LNHDA and CDR2 SQIVND (reference sequence). The DNA read from the CDR3 is TGTGCCAGTAGTATAGGACTAGCGGCGAACAATGAG. Protein sequence: CASSIGLAANNE. The entire CDR3 is CASSIGLAANNEQFF.

In regard to this clone: The read terminates 3 residues before the CDR3 end, so the remaining end is supplied by the germline J gene. This sequence joins TRBV30 and TRBJ2-5, with 9 bases fitting TRBD2. The CDR3 is 15 residues long. The germline CDR1 and CDR2 sequences are GTSNPN and SVGIG (reference sequence). After removal of 0 bases from V and 4 bases from J, the junction contained 6 bases not matched to a gene. The CDR3 DNA, read in part, is TGTGCCTGGAGTGTTCCTAGCGGGGTTGGAGAGACC. It specifies CAWSVPSGVGET. The whole CDR3 region reads CAWSVPSGVGETQYF.

In regard to this clone: The observed sequence ends 3 residues before the CDR3 terminus, with the missing tail filled in from the germline J gene. This chain uses TRBV7-3 with TRBJ2-1, with 11 bases fitting TRBD2. Trimming took 4 bases from V and 4 from J; bases not matched to a gene: 9. The germline CDR1 and CDR2 sequences are SGHTA and FQGTGA. This CDR3 has 17 amino acids. The part of the CDR3 DNA that was read is TGTGCCAGCAGCTGGGGGTATGGGACTAGCGGTTACAATGAG. Protein product: CASSWGYGTSGYNE. The CDR3 as a whole reads CASSWGYGTSGYNEQFF.

This clone was counted between two and nine times. The CDR3 end is not reached by the read, which stops 3 residues before it; the germline J gene fills it in. The chain carries TRBV20-1 and TRBJ2-7, with a possible D match to TRBD1 (6 bases). Deletions cut 0 bases from V and 4 bases from J, with 16 bases between. CDR3 length: 15 amino acids. The germline V gene has CDR1 DFQATT and CDR2 SNEGSKA (reference sequence). The chain's CDR3 is CSAREGNRASYEQYF. CDR3 DNA (partial): TGCAGTGCTAGAGAAGGAAACAGGGCCTCTTACGAG.

This clone showed up many times. Read sequence stops 3 residues before the CDR3 end, and the germline J gene provides the missing end. The chain joins TRBV29-1 to TRBJ2-3; 7 nucleotides match TRBD1. After removal of 5 bases from V and 2 bases from J, the junction contained 4 bases not matched to a gene. This CDR3 has 13 residues. Germline V gene lookup returns CDR1 SQVTM and CDR2 ANQGSEA. This CDR3 is CSVSTGTTDTQYF. The DNA read from the CDR3 is TGCAGCGTTTCGACAGGGACCACAGATACG.

About this clone itself: With the read ending 3 residues before the CDR3 end, the germline J gene is used to fill in that end. The V gene is TRBV6-2 or TRBV6-3, the J gene TRBJ2-1; 10 bases agree with TRBD2. With 6 bases clipped from V and 4 bases from J, the junction kept 6 bases outside the gene matches. This CDR3 is 15 amino acids long. The germline V gene has CDR1 MNHEY and CDR2 SVGEGT. The sequenced CDR3 bases are TGTGCCAGCAGCGGTCAACTAGCGGGATACAATGAG. Amino acids: CASSGQLAGYNE. The whole CDR3 protein reads CASSGQLAGYNEQFF.

Note on this clone: The CDR3 end falls 3 residues outside the read, so it is completed with the germline J gene. This sequence joins TRBV5-1 and TRBJ2-2, with D tentatively TRBD2 (5 bases). Per the germline V gene, CDR1 is SGHRS and CDR2 is YFSETQ. This CDR3 is 14 amino acids long. Trimming took off 0 bases at V and 6 bases at J, with 9 bases between the two ends. The CDR3 DNA, read in part, is TGCGCCAGCAGCTTGGCAGCGGTTTCCGGGGAG. This encodes CASSLAAVSGE. The full CDR3 sequence reads CASSLAAVSGELFF.

This clone came up a few times. The CDR3 end lies 3 residues beyond the end of the read and is filled in from the germline J gene. The rearrangement joins TRBV6-2 or TRBV6-3 to TRBJ1-2; D call uncertain. This CDR3 is built from 13 residues. Trimming removed 6 bases from V and 7 bases from J, with 15 bases in between. In germline, CDR1 is MNHEY, CDR2 SVGEGT. The part of the CDR3 DNA that was read is TGTGCCAGCAGCGCCGGCGGGTTCGCTGGC. Its protein product is CASSAGGFAG. The whole CDR3 region reads CASSAGGFAGYTF.

With regard to this clone: The read halts 3 residues ahead of the CDR3 end, with the missing end drawn from the germline J gene. The rearrangement uses TRBV7-2 and TRBJ2-7, with D maybe TRBD2 (7 bases). CDR3 length: 14 residues. Trimming stripped 4 bases from V and 2 bases from J, with 12 bases between. Germline assignment: CDR1 SGHTA and CDR2 FQGNSA. CDR3 sequence reads: CASSWGGGTYEQYF. CDR3 DNA (partial): TGTGCCAGCAGCTGGGGGGGCGGTACCTACGAG.

This clone has ten or more counts. CDR3 protein: CAWSVARNYGYTF. CDR3 bases read: TGTGCCTGGAGTGTCGCCAGAAACTATGGC. The gene calls are TRBV30 and TRBJ1-2, with D unclear. The read stops 3 residues short of the end of the CDR3; the missing end is completed from the germline J gene. This CDR3 has 13 residues. CDR1 is GTSNPN and CDR2 is SVGIG in the germline V gene (reference sequence). Deletions cut 0 bases from V and 2 bases from J, with 7 bases between.

This clone has just a few counts. Read sequence stops 3 residues before the CDR3 end, and the germline J gene provides the missing end. The chain joins TRBV2 to TRBJ1-2, with 11 bases lining up with TRBD1. V dropped 4 bases and J dropped 2; count of bases not matched to a gene: 3. The CDR3 sequence is 15 residues long. The germline V gene has CDR1 SNHLY and CDR2 FYNNEI. The CDR3 DNA, read in part, is TGTGCCAGCAGTGTTGGACAGGGGGCGAACTATGGC. This sequence encodes CASSVGQGANYG. The entire CDR3 protein is CASSVGQGANYGYTF. The variable domain in full, with the rest retrieved from reference TRBV2 and TRBJ1-2, is EPEVTQTPSHQVTQMGQEVILRCVPISNHLYFYWYRQILGQKVEFLVSFYNNEISEKSEIFDDQFSVERPDGSNFTLKIRSTKLEDSAMYFCASSVGQGANYGYTFGSGTRLTVV.

The DNA read from the CDR3 is TGTGCCAGCAACCCAAGCGGGACTCCGTACAATGAG. This codes for CASNPSGTPYNE. The full CDR3 reads CASNPSGTPYNEQFF. The V call is TRBV7-2, the J call TRBJ2-1; the match to TRBD2 covers 7 bases. The read terminates 3 residues ahead of where the CDR3 ends, so the germline J gene completes it. This CDR3 contains 15 residues. V lost 7 bases, J lost 4 bases, and 10 bases stayed unmatched. The germline CDR1 and CDR2 sequences are SGHTA and FQGNSA.

This clone was picked up a small number of times. The read halts 3 residues ahead of the CDR3 end, with the missing end drawn from the germline J gene. This chain uses TRBV2 with TRBJ2-7; 12 bases align to TRBD2. Per germline, CDR1 SNHLY and CDR2 FYNNEI. V was pared by 7 bases and J by 1 base, with 11 bases of the junction left unmatched. This CDR3 is built from 17 residues. CDR3 sequence reads: CASTGPATSGGSYEQYF. Partial CDR3 DNA: TGTGCCAGCACCGGCCCCGCGACTAGCGGGGGTTCCTACGAG.

This clone was detected ten times or more. Read sequence stops 3 residues before the CDR3 end, and the germline J gene provides the missing end. The chain employs TRBV4-2 and TRBJ1-2, with 7 bases aligning to TRBD1. Per germline, CDR1 LGHNA and CDR2 YNFKEQ. The CDR3 sequence is 18 residues long. Unmatched junction bases numbered 14, after V lost 4 bases and J lost 0 bases. This CDR3 reads CASSPLPGQKLSNYGYTF. Incomplete CDR3 DNA: TGTGCCAGCAGCCCCCTTCCGGGACAGAAGCTATCTAACTATGGC.